The 25 T cell receptor beta chains below come from one sample, sequenced in a study of cytomegalovirus exposure and HLA in healthy donors. The PCR ran on 60 Vbeta and 13 Jbeta primers. Some clones are missing from TCRdb's copy, which holds only in-frame ones; the method was immunoSEQ multiplex PCR. The top ten hold roughly 5.9% of the sample, which has some 140,000 clones, around 81% seen once. Material for sequencing was PBMCs. The receptor set was obtained from a woman aged 35 to 49 in good health and CMV-seropositive.

This clone turned up a few times. This chain uses TRBV7-9 with TRBJ2-3; TRBD2 agrees at 9 bases. V lost 5 bases to trimming and J lost 11 bases; unmatched junction nucleotides: 11. The germline V gene has CDR1 SEHNR and CDR2 FQNEAQ (reference sequence). The CDR3 contains 14 residues. In nucleotides, the CDR3 is TGTGCCAGCAGCCTGGTTGCGGGAGGGTCCCGGCAGTATTTT. It is translated as CASSLVAGGSRQYF.

The chain links TRBV11-3 to TRBJ1-1; TRBD1 matches at 7 bases. There are 18 residues in the CDR3. Germline CDR1 SGHNT, CDR2 YENEEA. Trimming cost V 5 bases and J 0 bases; bases outside gene matches: 15. The CDR3 sequence is CASSPGGGAPFMNTEAFF. CDR3 bases: TGTGCCAGCAGCCCCGGAGGGGGCGCCCCGTTCATGAACACTGAAGCTTTCTTT.

The chain recombines TRBV7-9 with TRBJ2-5, with 12 bases that match TRBD2. Trimming took 4 bases from V and 4 from J; bases not matched to a gene: 7. The CDR3 is made up of 16 amino acids. Germline lookup yields CDR1 SEHNR and CDR2 FQNEAQ (reference sequence). The chain's CDR3 is CASSSASGRAGETQYF. As DNA, the CDR3 is TGTGCCAGCAGCTCTGCTAGCGGGAGGGCCGGAGAGACCCAGTACTTC.

The chain recombines TRBV5-6 with TRBJ2-1, with 12 positions matching TRBD2. Germline V gene lookup returns CDR1 SGHDT and CDR2 YYEEEE. The CDR3 is 16 residues long. J lost 5 bases, V lost 0 bases, and 3 bases had no gene match. CDR3: CASSLGTSGAHNEQFF. The DNA for the CDR3 is TGTGCCAGCAGCTTGGGGACTAGCGGGGCCCACAATGAGCAGTTCTTC.

This clone was picked up one time. This chain uses TRBV19 with TRBJ2-7, with 7 bases matching TRBD1. This CDR3 has 12 residues. Germline values: CDR1 LNHDA, CDR2 SQIVND (reference sequence). Germline trimming cut 8 bases from V and 3 bases from J; bases unmatched to any gene: 4. The CDR3 DNA reads TGTGCCAGTGGGGACAGCATCTACGAGCAGTACTTC. Its protein is CASGDSIYEQYF. Filled out from reference TRBV19 and TRBJ2-7, the complete variable domain reads DGGITQSPKYLFRKEGQNVTLSCEQNLNHDAMYWYRQDPGQGLRLIYYSQIVNDFQKGDIAEGYSVSREKKESFPLTVTSAQKNPTAFYLCASGDSIYEQYFGPGTRLTVT.

This clone has a single count. The chain carries TRBV7-9 and TRBJ2-3; TRBD2 matches at 8 bases. This CDR3 contains 16 residues. CDR1 SEHNR and CDR2 FQNEAQ come from the germline V gene (reference sequence). The ends lost 3 bases at V and 3 bases at J; junction bases unmatched: 8. CDR3: CASSLGVAGITDTQYF. The CDR3, as DNA: TGTGCCAGCAGCTTGGGAGTAGCGGGAATAACAGATACGCAGTATTTT.

V is TRBV6-1 and J is TRBJ1-4; the match to TRBD1 covers 12 bases. J was trimmed by 13 bases and V by 1 base; bases with no gene match: 13. Per germline, CDR1 MNHNS and CDR2 SASEGT. The CDR3 covers 17 residues. The CDR3 sequence: CASSEGAGDRGRGRLFF. CDR3 nucleotides: TGTGCCAGCAGTGAAGGGGCCGGGGACAGGGGGCGGGGGAGACTGTTTTTT.

The V call is TRBV5-1, the J call TRBJ1-1, with D perhaps TRBD1 (5 bases). The germline V gene has CDR1 SGHRS and CDR2 YFSETQ. The CDR3 runs 13 residues. The V gene lost 4 bases and the J gene lost 2 bases, with 9 bases spanning the gap. The CDR3 sequence: CASSVQVNTEAFF. DNA of the CDR3: TGCGCCAGCAGCGTACAGGTTAACACTGAAGCTTTCTTT.

This chain uses TRBV19 with TRBJ2-6; 7 positions agree with TRBD1. Unmatched junction bases numbered 5, after V lost 6 bases and J lost 3 bases. Germline assignment: CDR1 LNHDA and CDR2 SQIVND (reference sequence). The CDR3 consists of 15 residues. The CDR3 reads CASRDRSFGANVLTF. DNA for the CDR3: TGTGCCAGTAGGGACAGGTCCTTTGGGGCCAACGTCCTGACTTTC.

This chain uses TRBV30 with TRBJ2-3, with 8 bases matching TRBD2. The CDR3 length is 16 residues. Germline V gives CDR1 GTSNPN, CDR2 SVGIG (reference sequence). With 2 bases clipped from V and 7 bases from J, the junction kept 14 bases outside the gene matches. For the CDR3, the DNA is TGTGCCTGGAGTCCCCAGGGACTAGGGGGGGCAAATACGCAGTATTTT. It codes for CAWSPQGLGGANTQYF.

This clone was detected only a few times. The chain carries TRBV27 and TRBJ2-1, with TRBD2 identical over 9 bases. Germline CDR1 reads MNHEY; CDR2 reads SMNVEV (reference sequence). The CDR3 totals 16 residues. The J segment lost 0 bases and the V segment lost 5 bases, leaving 5 bases of the junction unmatched. The CDR3 bases are TGTGCCAGCAGTACCAGCGGGGGGAGCTCCTACAATGAGCAGTTCTTC. This translates into CASSTSGGSSYNEQFF.

V and J are TRBV4-1 and TRBJ2-7, with a possible D match to TRBD2 (6 bases). Germline V gene data show CDR1 as MGHRA and CDR2 as YSYEKL. Trimming took off 8 bases at V and 2 bases at J, with 13 bases between the two ends. The length of the CDR3 is 13 residues. CDR3 in amino acids: CASARGITYEQYF. The CDR3 DNA reads as TGCGCCAGCGCCCGGGGGATTACCTACGAGCAGTACTTC.

This clone was observed a few times. This chain connects TRBV7-3 to TRBJ1-2; 10 bases are a match to TRBD1. The CDR3 runs 15 residues. The trim removed 4 bases at V and 13 bases at J, leaving 15 bases unmatched. CDR1 and CDR2 (germline): SGHTA, FQGTGA. CDR3 nucleotides: TGTGCCAGCAGCTCAGGGGATAGGACAGGGGGGCTTCTCACCTTC. This encodes CASSSGDRTGGLLTF. The full variable domain, rest sourced from reference TRBV7-3 and TRBJ1-2, is GAGVSQTPSNKVTEKGKYVELRCDPISGHTALYWYRQSLGQGPEFLIYFQGTGAADDSGLPNDRFFAVRPEGSVSTLKIQRTERGDSAVYLCASSSGDRTGGLLTFGSGTRLTVV.

This clone was observed a single time. The junction does not match germline at one end; this may be a read error. The chain links TRBV2 to TRBJ2-7; TRBD1 matches at 9 bases. The CDR3 extends over 13 amino acids. Germline values: CDR1 SNHLY, CDR2 FYNNEI. CDR3 region: CASSEIQGAGRDF. The CDR3 DNA sequence: TGTGCCAGCAGTGAGATACAGGGGGCTGGTCGGGACTTC.

In this sample, this clone turned up a few times. The chain links TRBV25-1 to TRBJ1-4; D is possibly TRBD1 (5 bases). This CDR3 spans 13 amino acids. V was clipped by 2 bases and J by 8 bases, with 9 bases between them. The V gene's germline CDR1 is MGHDK and CDR2 SYGVNS. For the CDR3, the DNA is TGTGCCAGCAGTGAAGCAGGGCGGGAAAAACTGTTTTTT. Translated: CASSEAGREKLFF.

The V and J genes are TRBV28 and TRBJ1-5, with 8 nucleotides matching TRBD1. The CDR3 is 15 residues long. Germline assignment: CDR1 MDHEN and CDR2 SYDVKM. After removal of 5 bases from V and 3 bases from J, the junction contained 6 bases not matched to a gene. The CDR3 bases are TGTGCCAGCAGTCGGGACAGGATCCCCAATCAGCCCCAGCATTTT. This codes for CASSRDRIPNQPQHF.

The V gene is TRBV30, the J gene TRBJ1-1; D might be TRBD1 (5 bases). The CDR3 sequence is 12 residues long. The germline V and J ends were trimmed by 5 bases and 1 base, with 8 bases remaining between them. Germline loops: CDR1 GTSNPN, CDR2 SVGIG (reference sequence). CDR3 loop: CAWGDRNTEAFF. CDR3 nucleotide sequence: TGTGCCTGGGGTGACAGGAACACTGAAGCTTTCTTT.

The gene calls are TRBV20-1 and TRBJ1-2; possibly TRBD1 for D (6 bases). The germline gives CDR1 DFQATT, CDR2 SNEGSKA (reference sequence). CDR3 size: 11 residues. Trimming left V 5 bases short and J 5 bases short, with 9 bases between. For the CDR3, the DNA is TGCAGTGCTTTGGGGGCTTATGGCTACACCTTC. Its protein product is CSALGAYGYTF.

There are a few counts of this clone. The chain joins TRBV6-6 to TRBJ2-5, with 9 bases identical to TRBD2. The CDR3 runs to 14 residues. Germline V CDR1 and CDR2: MNHNY, SVGAGI (reference sequence). V lost 0 bases to trimming and J lost 7 bases; unmatched junction nucleotides: 3. The CDR3 region is CASSYSSGRGTQYF. CDR3 DNA: TGTGCCAGCAGTTACTCTAGCGGGAGAGGGACCCAGTACTTC.

J is TRBJ2-2 and V is TRBV7-9; 8 nucleotides line up with TRBD1. Per germline, CDR1 SEHNR and CDR2 FQNEAQ (reference sequence). CDR3 length: 15 amino acids. Trimming at V came to 6 bases and at J to 6 bases, leaving 9 bases not matched to a gene. The DNA for the CDR3 is TGTGCCAGCAGTTTCGGGACAGGTCGGGCCGGGGAGCTGTTTTTT. This encodes CASSFGTGRAGELFF.

The gene calls are TRBV6-5 and TRBJ2-1, with 10 nucleotides matching TRBD2. This CDR3 is built from 16 residues. Germline V CDR1 and CDR2: MNHEY, SVGAGI. J gave up 4 bases and V 4 bases, and 7 bases lay outside the gene matches. The chain's CDR3 is CASSFSLAGTYNEQFF. CDR3 DNA sequence: TGTGCCAGCAGTTTCTCACTAGCGGGAACATACAATGAGCAGTTCTTC.

The chain combines TRBV14 with TRBJ2-5; 9 nucleotides agree with TRBD1. V trimming: 4 bases; J trimming: 4 bases; junction bases outside the gene matches: 13. This CDR3 has 17 residues. Germline CDR1 is SGHDN and CDR2 is FVKESK. The CDR3 DNA reads as TGTGCCAGCAGCCGAAGACATCCGGGACAGGGAGGAGAGACCCAGTACTTC. Protein: CASSRRHPGQGGETQYF.

The chain is built from TRBV28 and TRBJ2-2, with 9 bases matching TRBD2. Losses at the gene ends were 8 bases for V and 5 bases for J; bases not matched to a gene: 9. This CDR3 is built from 15 residues. Germline CDR1 MDHEN, CDR2 SYDVKM. This chain's CDR3 is CASATAGGGTGELFF. The CDR3 DNA is TGTGCCAGCGCCACAGCGGGAGGAGGGACCGGGGAGCTGTTTTTT.

The sample holds a few counts of this clone. This chain joins TRBV7-9 and TRBJ1-4, with D hard to call. The V and J ends lost 2 bases and 5 bases respectively, with 12 bases between them. CDR1 is SEHNR and CDR2 is FQNEAQ in the germline V gene (reference sequence). The CDR3 runs to 15 residues. CDR3: CASSLMAVTNEKLFF. The DNA for the CDR3 is TGTGCCAGCAGCTTAATGGCGGTAACGAATGAAAAACTGTTTTTT. Full variable domain (rest looked up from reference TRBV7-9 and TRBJ1-4): DTGVSQNPRHKITKRGQNVTFRCDPISEHNRLYWYRQTLGQGPEFLTYFQNEAQLEKSRLLSDRFSAERPKGSFSTLEIQRTEQGDSAMYLCASSLMAVTNEKLFFGSGTQLSVL.

V is TRBV27 and J is TRBJ2-1; possible D gene TRBD2, 5 bases. Per the germline V gene, CDR1 is MNHEY and CDR2 is SMNVEV (reference sequence). Trimming removed 5 bases at V and 6 bases at J, with 17 bases between. This CDR3 is built from 15 residues. Written as DNA, the CDR3 is TGTGCCAGCAGTCCCCCGTGGGGAGTCGGCAATGAGCAGTTCTTC. Translation: CASSPPWGVGNEQFF.